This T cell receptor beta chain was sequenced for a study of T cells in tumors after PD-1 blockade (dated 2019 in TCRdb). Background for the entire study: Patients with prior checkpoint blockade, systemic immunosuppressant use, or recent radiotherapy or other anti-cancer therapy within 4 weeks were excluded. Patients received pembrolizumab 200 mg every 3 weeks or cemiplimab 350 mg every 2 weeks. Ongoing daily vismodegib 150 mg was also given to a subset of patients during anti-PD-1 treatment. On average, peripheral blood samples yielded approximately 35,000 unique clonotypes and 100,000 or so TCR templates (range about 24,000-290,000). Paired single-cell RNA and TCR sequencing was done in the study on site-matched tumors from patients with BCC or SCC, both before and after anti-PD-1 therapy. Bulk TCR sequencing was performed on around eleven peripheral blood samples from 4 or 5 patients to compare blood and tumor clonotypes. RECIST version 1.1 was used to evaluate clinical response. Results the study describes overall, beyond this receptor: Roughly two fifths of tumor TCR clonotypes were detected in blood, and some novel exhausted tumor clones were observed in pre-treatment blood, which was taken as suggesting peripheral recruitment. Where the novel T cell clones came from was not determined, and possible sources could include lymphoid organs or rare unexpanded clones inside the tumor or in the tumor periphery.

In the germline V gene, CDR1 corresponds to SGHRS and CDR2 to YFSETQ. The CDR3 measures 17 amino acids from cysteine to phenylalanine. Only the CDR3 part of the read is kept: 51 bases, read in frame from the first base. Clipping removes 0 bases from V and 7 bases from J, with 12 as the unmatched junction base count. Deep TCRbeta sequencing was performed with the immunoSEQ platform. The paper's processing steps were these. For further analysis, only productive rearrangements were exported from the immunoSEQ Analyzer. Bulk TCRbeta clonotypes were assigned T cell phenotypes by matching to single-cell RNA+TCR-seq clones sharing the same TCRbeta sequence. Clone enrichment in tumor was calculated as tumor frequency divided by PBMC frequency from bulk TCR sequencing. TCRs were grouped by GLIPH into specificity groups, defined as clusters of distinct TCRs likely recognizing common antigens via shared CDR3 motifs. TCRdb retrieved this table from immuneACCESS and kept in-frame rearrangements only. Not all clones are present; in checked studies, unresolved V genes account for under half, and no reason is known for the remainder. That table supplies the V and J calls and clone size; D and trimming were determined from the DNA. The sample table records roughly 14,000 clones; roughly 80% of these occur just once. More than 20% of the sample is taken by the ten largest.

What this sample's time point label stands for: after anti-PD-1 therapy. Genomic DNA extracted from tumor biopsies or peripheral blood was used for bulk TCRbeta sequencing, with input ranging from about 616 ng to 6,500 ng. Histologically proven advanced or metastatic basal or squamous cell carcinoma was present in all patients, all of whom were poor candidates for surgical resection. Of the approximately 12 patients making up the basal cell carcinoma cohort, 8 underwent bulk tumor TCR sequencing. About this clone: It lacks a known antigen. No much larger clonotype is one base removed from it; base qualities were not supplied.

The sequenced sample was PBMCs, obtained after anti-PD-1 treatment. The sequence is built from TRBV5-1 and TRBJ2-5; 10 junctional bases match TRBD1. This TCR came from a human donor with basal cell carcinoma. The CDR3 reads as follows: CASSLAGGTGVRATQYF. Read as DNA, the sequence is TGCGCCAGCAGCTTGGCCGGAGGGACAGGGGTTCGGGCGACCCAGTACTTC.